The rows below give T cell receptor beta chains drawn from one sample of a study of technical replicates of blood from a few donors. Using immunoSEQ multiplex PCR, the repertoire was profiled, and TCRdb retains in-frame clones only, with some absent. This sample carries about 73,000 clones, roughly 93% of them seen once, and the ten largest clones take 0.25% to 0.3%. The sequencing input was T cells isolated from PBMCs. Source of these receptors: a human donor in good health. CDR3s include the opening cysteine and the closing phenylalanine or tryptophan. The order of the fields is clone size, J gene, D gene, V gene, CDR3 DNA, CDR3 protein. The D gene is left open where the match is weak. Clone size is shown for a subset of rows, as once, few, many or a class of expanded clone.

size: .
J: TRBJ2-5
D: TRBD2
V: TRBV15
DNA: TGTGCCACCAGCAGAGGGTCTAGCGGACAAGAGACCCAGTACTTC
CDR3: CATSRGSSGQETQYF

size: .
J: TRBJ2-7
D: .
V: TRBV9
DNA: TGTGCCAGCAGCCCGAGCGTGGCCTACGAGCAGTACTTC
CDR3: CASSPSVAYEQYF

size: once
J: TRBJ2-7
D: .
V: TRBV2
DNA: TGTGCCAGCCAACTGACAGCGAGCTCCTACGAGCAGTACTTC
CDR3: CASQLTASSYEQYF

size: .
J: TRBJ2-3
D: TRBD2
V: TRBV10-1
DNA: TGCGCCAGCAGTGAACTTGCGGGGGTAACAGATACGCAGTATTTT
CDR3: CASSELAGVTDTQYF

size: .
J: TRBJ1-5
D: .
V: TRBV2
DNA: TGTGCCAGCAGTCCATTTTTAGATCAGCCCCAGCATTTT
CDR3: CASSPFLDQPQHF

size: .
J: TRBJ2-7
D: TRBD2
V: TRBV13
DNA: TGTGCCAGCAGCTCCGGACTAGCGGGGGGGTACGAGCAGTACTTC
CDR3: CASSSGLAGGYEQYF

size: .
J: TRBJ2-1
D: .
V: TRBV5-4
DNA: TGTGCCAGCAGCTTATATACCGGGTTTGGCTACAATGAGCAGTTCTTC
CDR3: CASSLYTGFGYNEQFF

size: .
J: TRBJ2-3
D: TRBD2
V: TRBV7-6
DNA: TGTGCCAGCAGCCCCAGAATGGCGGGGGAACCCCAGATACGCACAGATACGCAGTATTTT
CDR3: CASSPRMAGEPQIRTDTQYF

size: .
J: TRBJ1-1
D: TRBD1
V: TRBV20-1
DNA: TGCAGCAGTCCACGGGACAGTGAAGCTTTCTTT
CDR3: CSSPRDSEAFF

size: .
J: TRBJ2-3
D: .
V: TRBV7-9
DNA: TGTGCCAGCAGCTTTAATAGCTTATTTGCAGATACGCAGTATTTT
CDR3: CASSFNSLFADTQYF

size: .
J: TRBJ2-3
D: .
V: TRBV7-3
DNA: TGTGCCAGCGGGGGGGGGCATTCAGATACGCAGTATTTT
CDR3: CASGGGHSDTQYF

size: .
J: TRBJ2-5
D: TRBD2
V: TRBV10-3
DNA: TGTGCCATCAGTGAATCCGGACTAGCGGACGGCCCTTTCCAAGAGACCCAGTACTTC
CDR3: CAISESGLADGPFQETQYF

size: .
J: TRBJ2-7
D: .
V: TRBV15
DNA: TGTGCCACCAGCAGTCCCTTTCTTGAGCAGTACTTC
CDR3: CATSSPFLEQYF

size: .
J: TRBJ1-5
D: .
V: TRBV5-8
DNA: TGTGCCAGCAGCTTGGCCTGGACTACGGAGGGGGAGGGTCAGCCCCAGCATTTT
CDR3: CASSLAWTTEGEGQPQHF

size: once
J: TRBJ1-2
D: .
V: TRBV7-3
DNA: TGTGCCAGCAGCTTAATTCCCCTCAGGGCTGCTAACTATGGCTACACCTTC
CDR3: CASSLIPLRAANYGYTF

size: .
J: TRBJ1-2
D: TRBD1
V: TRBV6-6
DNA: TGTGCCAGCAGTTGGGGACAGGGAGTGCGGTATGGCTACACCTTC
CDR3: CASSWGQGVRYGYTF

size: .
J: TRBJ1-1
D: TRBD1
V: TRBV11-3
DNA: TGTGCCAGCAGCACCTGGACAGGGACGAACACTGAAGCTTTCTTT
CDR3: CASSTWTGTNTEAFF

size: .
J: TRBJ2-4
D: .
V: TRBV7-6
DNA: TGTGCCAGTGGACAGCGGAAGACTGGGGCCAAAAACATTCAGTACTTC
CDR3: CASGQRKTGAKNIQYF

size: once
J: TRBJ2-4
D: .
V: TRBV27
DNA: TGTGCCAGCAGTTTCACCAAAAACATTCAGTACTTC
CDR3: CASSFTKNIQYF

size: .
J: TRBJ2-7
D: TRBD1
V: TRBV11-2
DNA: TGTGCCAGCAGCTTTTCGACAGGGGGCTACTACGAGCAGTACTTC
CDR3: CASSFSTGGYYEQYF

size: .
J: TRBJ2-1
D: .
V: TRBV5-1
DNA: TGCGCCAGCAGCTTCGCAGCGAGGGGGTACAATGAGCAGTTCTTC
CDR3: CASSFAARGYNEQFF

size: .
J: TRBJ1-2
D: TRBD1
V: TRBV9
DNA: TGTGCCAGCAGCCCCCCGGACAGGGCCTATGGCTACACCTTC
CDR3: CASSPPDRAYGYTF

size: .
J: TRBJ1-1
D: .
V: TRBV30
DNA: TGTGCCTGGAGTGTATCCCGTGAAGCTTTCTTT
CDR3: CAWSVSREAFF

size: .
J: TRBJ2-1
D: TRBD2
V: TRBV7-9
DNA: TGTGCCAGCAGCTGGGGACTAGCGGAAGAAAATGAGCAGTTCTTC
CDR3: CASSWGLAEENEQFF

size: .
J: TRBJ2-7
D: .
V: TRBV4-1
DNA: TGCGCCAGCAGCCAAGGGCTCTCCTACGAGCAGTACTTC
CDR3: CASSQGLSYEQYF

size: .
J: TRBJ1-2
D: .
V: TRBV21-1
DNA: TGTGCCATCCACCAGACGGGTAACTATGGCTACACCTTC
CDR3: CAIHQTGNYGYTF

size: .
J: TRBJ1-1
D: .
V: TRBV19
DNA: TGTGCCAGTAGTATCTCGGTCAGGACTGAAGCTTTCTTT
CDR3: CASSISVRTEAFF

size: .
J: TRBJ2-1
D: .
V: TRBV14
DNA: TGTGCCAGCAGCCAATATTCCTACAATGAGCAGTTCTTC
CDR3: CASSQYSYNEQFF

size: .
J: TRBJ2-6
D: .
V: TRBV5-1
DNA: TGCGCCAGCAGCCTTGACGGGTTCTCTGGGGCCAACGTCCTGACTTTC
CDR3: CASSLDGFSGANVLTF

size: .
J: TRBJ2-3
D: TRBD2
V: TRBV7-2
DNA: TGTGCCAGCAGCTACCTCGGGAGGACCTCACAAGATACGCAGTATTTT
CDR3: CASSYLGRTSQDTQYF

size: few
J: TRBJ1-1
D: TRBD1
V: TRBV2
DNA: TGTGCCAGCACGGACAGGGCGCTCCCTGAAGCTTTCTTT
CDR3: CASTDRALPEAFF

size: .
J: TRBJ1-1
D: TRBD1
V: TRBV28
DNA: TGTGCCAGCAGCACCCCTCCGGGACAGGGCGAAGCTTTCTTT
CDR3: CASSTPPGQGEAFF

size: .
J: TRBJ1-4
D: .
V: TRBV6-5
DNA: TGTGCCAGCAGTTACTCGTGGCGGGCAACTAATGAAAAACTGTTTTTT
CDR3: CASSYSWRATNEKLFF